This T cell receptor beta chain was captured by sequencing in a study of blood T cell repertoires in COVID-19. About the study: COVID-19 samples from acute and convalescent phases originated in the United States, Italy and Spain.

The germline V gene has CDR1 KGHSH and CDR2 LQKENI. Trimming removed 3 bases at V and 8 bases at J, with 10 bases between. CDR3 length equals 13 residues. Individuals drawn from under 30 US areas were about 18 to 95 years old. Original processing notes: Reference gene primers were amplified, and this amplification served to estimate nucleated cell counts. Clones were sequenced by immunoSEQ multiplex PCR, and TCRdb holds only the in-frame ones, with some missing. Clone size and the V and J calls come from that table; the DNA yielded D and trimming. The sample yields almost 250,000 clones, approximately 85% seen once.

The sample comprised PBMCs or T cells enriched from blood (not recorded which). The clonotype comes from a woman in her 50s with acute COVID-19. V usage is TRBV18 and J usage is TRBJ2-2, with unresolved D. CDR3 sequence (DNA): TGTGCCAGCTCACCCCCGCTGCGAGGGGAGCTGTTTTTT. Translating it yields CASSPPLRGELFF. Based on the CDR3 plus reference TRBV18 and TRBJ2-2, the full variable domain is NAGVMQNPRHLVRRRGQEARLRCSPMKGHSHVYWYRQLPEEGLKFMVYLQKENIIDESGMPKERFSAEFPKEGPSILRIQQVVRGDSAAYFCASSPPLRGELFFGEGSRLTVL.